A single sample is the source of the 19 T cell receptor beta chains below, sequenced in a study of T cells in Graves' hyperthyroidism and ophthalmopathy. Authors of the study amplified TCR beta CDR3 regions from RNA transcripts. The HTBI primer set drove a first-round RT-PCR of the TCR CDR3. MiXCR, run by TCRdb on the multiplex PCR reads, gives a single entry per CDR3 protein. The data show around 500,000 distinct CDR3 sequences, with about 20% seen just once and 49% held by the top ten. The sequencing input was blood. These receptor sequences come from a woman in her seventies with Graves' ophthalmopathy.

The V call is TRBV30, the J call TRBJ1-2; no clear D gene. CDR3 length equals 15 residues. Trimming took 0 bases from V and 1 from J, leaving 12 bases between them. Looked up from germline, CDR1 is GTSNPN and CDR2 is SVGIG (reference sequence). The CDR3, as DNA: TGTGCCTGGAGTGTAAATAAGAAAATTAACTATGGCTACACCTTC. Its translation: CAWSVNKKINYGYTF.

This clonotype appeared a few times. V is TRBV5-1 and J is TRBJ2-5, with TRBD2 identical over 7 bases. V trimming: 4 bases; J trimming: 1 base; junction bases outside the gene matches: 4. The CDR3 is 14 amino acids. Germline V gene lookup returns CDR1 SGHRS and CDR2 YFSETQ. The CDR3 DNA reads TGCGCCAGCAGCCCTACTAGCGCCCAAGAGACCCAGTACTTC. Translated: CASSPTSAQETQYF.

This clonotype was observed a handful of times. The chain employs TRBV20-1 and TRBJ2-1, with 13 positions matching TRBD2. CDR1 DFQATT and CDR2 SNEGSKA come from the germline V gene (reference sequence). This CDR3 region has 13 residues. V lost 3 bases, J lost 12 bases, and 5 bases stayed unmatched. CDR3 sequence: CSASTSGRVGQFF. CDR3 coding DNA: TGCAGTGCTAGCACTAGCGGGAGGGTCGGGCAGTTCTTC.

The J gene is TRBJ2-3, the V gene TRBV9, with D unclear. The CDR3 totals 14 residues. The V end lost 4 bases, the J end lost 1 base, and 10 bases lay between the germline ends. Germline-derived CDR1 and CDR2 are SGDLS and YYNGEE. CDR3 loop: CASSPSPRTDTQYF. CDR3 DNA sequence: TGTGCCAGCAGCCCAAGTCCGCGCACAGATACGCAGTATTTT.

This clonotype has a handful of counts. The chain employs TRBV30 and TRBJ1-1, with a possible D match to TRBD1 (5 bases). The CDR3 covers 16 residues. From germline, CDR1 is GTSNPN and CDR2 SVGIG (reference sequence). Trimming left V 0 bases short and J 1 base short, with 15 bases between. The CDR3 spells CAWSVLRGLGNTEAFF. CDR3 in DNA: TGTGCCTGGAGTGTACTTCGGGGCCTGGGGAACACTGAAGCTTTCTTT. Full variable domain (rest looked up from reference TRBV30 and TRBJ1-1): SQTIHQWPATLVQPVGSPLSLECTVEGTSNPNLYWYRQAAGRGLQLLFYSVGIGQISSEVPQNLSASRPQDRQFILSSKKLLLSDSGFYLCAWSVLRGLGNTEAFFGQGTRLTVV.

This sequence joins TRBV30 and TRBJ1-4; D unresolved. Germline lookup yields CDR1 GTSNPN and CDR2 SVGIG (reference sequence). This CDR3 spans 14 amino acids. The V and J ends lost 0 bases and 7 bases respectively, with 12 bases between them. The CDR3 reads CAWSVSPLSEKLFF. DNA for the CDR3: TGTGCCTGGAGTGTATCCCCTCTTAGTGAAAAACTGTTTTTT.

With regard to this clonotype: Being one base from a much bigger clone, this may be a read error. This chain's CDR3 is CASSYSDPPAGAFF. The DNA for the CDR3 is TGTGCCAGCAGCTATTCGGACCCCCCGGCGGGAGCTTTCTTT. The gene calls are TRBV7-8 and TRBJ1-1; D gene ambiguous. This CDR3 comprises 14 residues. V shed 4 bases and J shed 10 bases, with 19 bases lying between them. Germline CDR1 reads SGHVS; CDR2 reads FQNEAQ. Combining the CDR3 with reference TRBV7-8 and TRBJ1-1 gives the whole variable domain GAGVSQSPRYKVAKRGQDVALRCDPISGHVSLFWYQQALGQGPEFLTYFQNEAQLDKSGLPSDRFFAERPEGSVSTLKIQRTQQEDSAVYLCASSYSDPPAGAFFGQGTRLTVV.

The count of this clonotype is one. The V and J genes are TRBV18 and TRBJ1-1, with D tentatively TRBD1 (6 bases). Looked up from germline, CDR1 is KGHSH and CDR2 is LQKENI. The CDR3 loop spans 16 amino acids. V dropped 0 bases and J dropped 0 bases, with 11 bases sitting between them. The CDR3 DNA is TGTGCCAGCTCACCACCCCGGGGGGCGGTGAACACTGAAGCTTTCTTT. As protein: CASSPPRGAVNTEAFF.

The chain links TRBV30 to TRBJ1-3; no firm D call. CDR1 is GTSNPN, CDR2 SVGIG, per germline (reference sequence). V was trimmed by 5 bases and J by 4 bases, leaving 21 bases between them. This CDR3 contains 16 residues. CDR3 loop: CAWGNLMRVAGNTIYF. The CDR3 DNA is TGTGCCTGGGGTAACCTCATGAGGGTTGCAGGAAACACCATATATTTT.

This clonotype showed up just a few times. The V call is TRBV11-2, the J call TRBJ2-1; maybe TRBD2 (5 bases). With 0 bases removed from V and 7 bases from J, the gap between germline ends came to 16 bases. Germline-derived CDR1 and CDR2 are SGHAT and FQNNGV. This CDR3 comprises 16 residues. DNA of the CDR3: TGTGCCAGCAGCTTAGATTTAGGACTCAAGGTTAATGAGCAGTTCTTC. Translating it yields CASSLDLGLKVNEQFF.

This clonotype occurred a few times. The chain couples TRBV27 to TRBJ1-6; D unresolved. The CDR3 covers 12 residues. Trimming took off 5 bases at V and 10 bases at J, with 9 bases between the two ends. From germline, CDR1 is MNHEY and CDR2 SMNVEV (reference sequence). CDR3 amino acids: CASSRPRSPLHF. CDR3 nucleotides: TGTGCCAGCAGTCGGCCTAGGTCACCCCTCCACTTT.

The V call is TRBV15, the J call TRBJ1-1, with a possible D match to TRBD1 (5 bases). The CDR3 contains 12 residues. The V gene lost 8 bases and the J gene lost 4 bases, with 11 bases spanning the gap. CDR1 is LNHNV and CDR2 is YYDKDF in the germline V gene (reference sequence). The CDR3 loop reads CATGAPGTEAFF. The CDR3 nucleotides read TGTGCCACCGGGGCCCCCGGCACTGAAGCTTTCTTT.

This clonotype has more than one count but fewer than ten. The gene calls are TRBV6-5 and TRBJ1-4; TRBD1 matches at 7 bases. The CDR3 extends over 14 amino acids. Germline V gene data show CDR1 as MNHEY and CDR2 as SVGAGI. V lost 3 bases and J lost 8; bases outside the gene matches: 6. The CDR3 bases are TGTGCCAGCAGTTATGGGGCAGGGGGGGAAAAACTGTTTTTT. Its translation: CASSYGAGGEKLFF.

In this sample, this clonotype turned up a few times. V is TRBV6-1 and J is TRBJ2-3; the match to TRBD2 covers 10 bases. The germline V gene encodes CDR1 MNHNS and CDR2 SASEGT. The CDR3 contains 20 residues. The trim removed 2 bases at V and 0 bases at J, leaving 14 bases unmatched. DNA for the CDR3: TGTGCCAGCAGTGAAAATTTGGCTAGCGGGAGTGGCTTCAGCACAGATACGCAGTATTTT. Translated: CASSENLASGSGFSTDTQYF.

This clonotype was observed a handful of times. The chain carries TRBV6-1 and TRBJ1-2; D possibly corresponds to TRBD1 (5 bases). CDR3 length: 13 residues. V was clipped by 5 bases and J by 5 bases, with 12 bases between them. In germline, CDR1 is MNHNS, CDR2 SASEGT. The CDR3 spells CASSWGVDYGYTF. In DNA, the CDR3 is TGTGCCAGCAGTTGGGGGGTCGATTATGGCTACACCTTC.

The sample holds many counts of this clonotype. The DNA of the CDR3 is TGCAGTGCCCCTTGGGCTAGCGGGAGGGCCTCTCGAGAGACCCAGTACTTC. This codes for CSAPWASGRASRETQYF. The chain joins TRBV20-1 to TRBJ2-5, with TRBD2 identical over 12 bases. Germline V gene lookup returns CDR1 DFQATT and CDR2 SNEGSKA (reference sequence). This CDR3 spans 17 amino acids. Trimming at V came to 6 bases and at J to 4 bases, leaving 15 bases not matched to a gene.

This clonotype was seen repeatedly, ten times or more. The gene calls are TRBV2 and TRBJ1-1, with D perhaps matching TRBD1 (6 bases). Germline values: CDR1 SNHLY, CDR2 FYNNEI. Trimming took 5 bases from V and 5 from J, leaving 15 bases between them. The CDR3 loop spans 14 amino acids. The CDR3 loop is CASSWTEGSTEAFF. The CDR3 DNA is TGTGCCAGCAGTTGGACAGAGGGCTCAACTGAAGCTTTCTTT. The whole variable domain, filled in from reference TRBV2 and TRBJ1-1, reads EPEVTQTPSHQVTQMGQEVILRCVPISNHLYFYWYRQILGQKVEFLVSFYNNEISEKSEIFDDQFSVERPDGSNFTLKIRSTKLEDSAMYFCASSWTEGSTEAFFGQGTRLTVV.

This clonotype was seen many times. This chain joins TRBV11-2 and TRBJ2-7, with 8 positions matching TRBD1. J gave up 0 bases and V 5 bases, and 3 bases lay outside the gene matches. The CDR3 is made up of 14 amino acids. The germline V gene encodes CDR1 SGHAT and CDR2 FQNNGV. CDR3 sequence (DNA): TGTGCCAGCAGCAGGACAGGGTTCTCCTACGAGCAGTACTTC. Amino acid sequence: CASSRTGFSYEQYF.

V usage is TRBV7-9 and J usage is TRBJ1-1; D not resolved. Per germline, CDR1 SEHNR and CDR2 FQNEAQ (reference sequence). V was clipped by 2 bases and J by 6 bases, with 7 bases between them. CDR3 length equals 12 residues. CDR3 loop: CASSLSFAEAFF. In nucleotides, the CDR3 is TGTGCCAGCAGCTTATCCTTTGCTGAAGCTTTCTTT. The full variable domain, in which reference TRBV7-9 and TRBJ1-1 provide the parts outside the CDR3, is DTGVSQNPRHKITKRGQNVTFRCDPISEHNRLYWYRQTLGQGPEFLTYFQNEAQLEKSRLLSDRFSAERPKGSFSTLEIQRTEQGDSAMYLCASSLSFAEAFFGQGTRLTVV.